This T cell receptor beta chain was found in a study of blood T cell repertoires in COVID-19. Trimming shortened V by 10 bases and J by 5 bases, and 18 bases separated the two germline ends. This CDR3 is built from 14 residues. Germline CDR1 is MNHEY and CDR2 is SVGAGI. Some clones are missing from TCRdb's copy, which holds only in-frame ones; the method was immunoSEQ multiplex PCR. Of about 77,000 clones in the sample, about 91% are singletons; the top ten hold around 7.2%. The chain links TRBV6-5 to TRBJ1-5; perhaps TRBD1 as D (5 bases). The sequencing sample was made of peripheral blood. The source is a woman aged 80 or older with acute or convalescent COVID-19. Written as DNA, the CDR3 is TGTGCCACCAACGGGGGGAGGGAGTATCAGCCCCAGCATTTT. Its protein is CATNGGREYQPQHF.